This TCR beta chain was captured by sequencing in a study of immune aging and cytomegalovirus after organ transplant (dated by TCRdb to the early 2020s). With respect to the entire study: Every transplant recipient was given three-drug immunosuppression consisting of prednisone, tacrolimus, and mycophenolate. What the authors observed across the whole study: A larger share of large clones was made up of TEMRA cells, and in the seven largest clones (around 2,000 cells) aged and TEMRA cells were gained while TCM cells were lost. Post-transplant increases in aged-phenotype cells were observed regardless of clone size, following viremia and occurring earlier in large clones (days 200-264) than in small clones. Because CD57 was not measured in the sequencing data, a conservative gene-based aging definition was used instead.

Taken with the paper, the label for time point translates to: five sample-tagged time points from pre-transplant (day -1) to day 368 post-transplant, pooled. Thawed PBMC were stimulated with a CMV IE-1 overlapping peptide library for about 12 hours, with no transport inhibitors added. After thawing, cells rested overnight before stimulation in R10 medium with CD28/CD49d costimulation. The IE-1 peptide library consisted of 15-amino-acid peptides overlapping by 11 amino acids. Samples from each time point were barcoded using BD Single-Cell Multiplexing Kit Sample Tags, then pooled and stained with oligo-conjugated anti-CD45RA and sorting antibodies. A BD FACSAria III was used to sort CMV-responsive CD8+CD137+ and CD4+CD154+ T cells at 4-way purity. Blood samples were drawn into EDTA vacutainers and processed by Ficoll gradient within 1-24 hours. Comment on this clonotype: It has no known antigen specificity. Per-base qualities were not stored, and no clone one base away is much larger.

According to the germline V gene (reference sequence), CDR1 reads DFQATT and CDR2 reads SNEGSKA. Between the V and J ends, shortened by 3 bases and 5 bases respectively, the junction contains 14 bases. The CDR3 numbers 13 residues from cysteine through phenylalanine. Here the CDR3 DNA is all that survives: 39 bases in frame from base 1. Library prep was done by single-cell sequencing. Reads for this sample came from an Illumina NovaSeq 6000. The BD Rhapsody Targeted mRNA and AbSeq Reagent Kit, in a microwell format, was used for cell capture and library preparation. Libraries were prepared to cover TCR, sample tags, AbSeq, and targeted mRNA from the Human T-Cell Expression Panel plus custom TOX and TOX2 primers. Sequencing of the libraries was done on an Illumina NovaSeq. In the original analysis: The analysis covered approximately 9,900 cells in total, of which some 6,900 were CD8 T cells and 4494 were CD8 T cells with an identifiable TCR CDR3. The BD Rhapsody Targeted Analysis Pipeline, including V(D)J processing, was run on the Seven Bridges Genomics platform to process the raw data. Quality control, Sample Tag demultiplexing with Lex-BDSMK, clone identification with VDJ Explorer, and Seurat clustering were performed in SeqGeq 1.6.0. A clone was considered non-expanded if it made up <1% of CD8 T cells, and considered a clonal expansion if it made up >2.5% of the sample. TCRdb took the public reads, trimmed them with fastp at Q25, ran MiXCR for clone calling and kept in-frame beta chains. Duplicate CDR3 protein sequences are folded into a single record with the most common DNA and genes. The V and J calls, along with clone size, are taken from TCRdb and not from the paper's own processing. The table for this sample lists about 20,000 distinct CDR3 sequences; about a third of them were counted only once. The ten largest clonotypes hold less than 30% of the sample.

Here the chain combines TRBV20-1 and TRBJ2-7, and perhaps TRBD2 as D gene, on 6 matching bases. The source material was CMV peptide-activated CD4+ and CD8+ T cells sorted from blood, sampled at five time points, pooled. This specimen's cell subset or site label, per the study, means: sorted CD8+CD137+ and CD4+CD154+ T cells after 12 h CMV IE-1 peptide stimulation. The receptor comes from a female donor who had a heart transplant and CMV viremia. The CDR3 protein: CSARPGEWNEQYF. The bases read TGCAGTGCTAGGCCGGGGGAATGGAACGAGCAGTACTTC.